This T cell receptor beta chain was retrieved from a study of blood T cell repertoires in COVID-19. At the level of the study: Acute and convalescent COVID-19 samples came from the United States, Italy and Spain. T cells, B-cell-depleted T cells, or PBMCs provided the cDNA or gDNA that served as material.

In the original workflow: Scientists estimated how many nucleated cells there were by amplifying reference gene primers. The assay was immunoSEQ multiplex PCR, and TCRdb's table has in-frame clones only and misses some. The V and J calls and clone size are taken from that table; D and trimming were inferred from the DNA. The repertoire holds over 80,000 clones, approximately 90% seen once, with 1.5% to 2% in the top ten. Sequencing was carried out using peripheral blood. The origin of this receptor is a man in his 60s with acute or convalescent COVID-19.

The CDR3 coding sequence is TGTGCCAGCTGGGGCAGGAACGCCAATAATTCACCCCTCCACTTT. Amino acid sequence: CASWGRNANNSPLHF. The chain uses TRBV2 and TRBJ1-6, with a possible D match to TRBD1 (5 bases). Per the germline V gene, CDR1 is SNHLY and CDR2 is FYNNEI. CDR3 size: 15 residues. V lost 8 bases and J 5 bases, leaving 16 bases between the germline ends.